This record looks at one T cell receptor (beta chain) sequence and its context. In its sample, this clone was seen a few times. Its antigen is currently not known. Base qualities were left out, and no much larger clone turns up one base away. These data originate in a study of CD8 T cells in seronegative destructive rheumatoid arthritis (TCRdb year 2020). Background for the entire study: At the time of sampling, most of the eight CND-RA patients were on biological drugs. The study compared peripheral CD8+ TCRbeta repertoires from patients with CCP-negative destructive rheumatoid arthritis (CND-RA) against repertoires from newly diagnosed seropositive RA, seronegative RA and healthy controls. Rather than undergoing new sequencing, the seropositive RA, seronegative RA and healthy control comparison cohorts were drawn from an earlier published TCRbeta dataset.

Summary of the overall study and its limitations: A distinct set of enriched public clonotypes appeared to be carried by CND-RA patients, and this finding was interpreted by the authors as support for a separate disease subset. Because no diagnostic samples were available, the TCR repertoire differences may partly reflect poor disease control over the years rather than being present at onset. Across the roughly 100,000 clonotypes tested, no public clonotype enrichment remained significant after Benjamini-Hochberg correction. More CMV-reactive and fewer influenza A-reactive CD8+ TCRbeta sequences were observed in CND-RA repertoires than in controls and other RA subtypes. The small size of the CND-RA cohort was acknowledged as a limitation of the study. With age adjusted for, CD8+ TCRbeta repertoires in CND-RA patients appeared less diverse and more clonal than repertoires in other RA subtypes.

Genomic DNA from CD8+ cells was used for TCRbeta sequencing according to the manufacturer's instructions. The immunoSEQ assay was used for TCRbeta sequencing, which was carried out at a genomics technology centre in Finland. The original methods were these. The clonotype tables produced by the immunoSEQ preprocessing pipeline were converted into VDJtools format, and any non-productive clonotypes were filtered out. Samples with fewer than 10,000 reads were excluded, the remaining samples were subsampled to 10,000 reads, and most of the eight CND-RA samples met this threshold. Using the VDJtools CalcDiversityStats function on data subsampled to 10,000 reads, the Shannon-Wiener, Simpson and clonality indices were calculated. To infer antigen specificity, non-singleton TCRbeta clonotypes were hard-matched against VDJdb, with no mismatches permitted. CDR3 sequences that differed by one amino acid (Hamming distance 1) were grouped together into clusters with potentially shared antigen targets. Group enrichment of public clonotypes was tested with one-sided Fisher's exact tests after groups were resampled to six samples, with the procedure repeated ten times. The source is immuneACCESS, and TCRdb retained only in-frame sequences with V and J called. Part of the clones is not carried over; for the studies checked, unresolved V genes explain less than half of this, and the remainder is unexplained. The DNA was the basis for D and trimming; V, J and clone size are from that table. The sample yields about 12,000 clones; roughly 87% were counted once. The ten largest clones represent around 28% of the sample.

A negative result on the clinical CCP2 antibody test was shown by CND-RA patients, and progression of joint destruction was observed despite active therapy. Every CND-RA patient showed typical joint destruction in the wrists and ankles and had failed conventional anti-rheumatic therapy. Sampling of CND-RA patients was performed not at diagnosis but after long disease histories, which spanned decades in several cases. Each patient provided 45 to 50 millilitres of EDTA-anticoagulated peripheral blood. Density gradient separation with Ficoll-Paque PLUS was used to isolate peripheral blood mononuclear cells. AutoMACS magnetic bead positive selection was used to isolate CD8+ cells from fresh or cryopreserved PBMCs, and purity was verified by flow cytometry. Genomic DNA was extracted using Nucleospin Tissue or Tissue XS kits and then quantified on a Qubit 2.0 fluorometer. The specimen sequenced was CD8+ T cells from blood. This sequence was found in a woman aged 25 to 50 with seronegative destructive rheumatoid arthritis.

The nucleotide sequence is given as TGCGCCAGCAGCTATGGGACAGGGAATTCACCCCTCCACTTT. Its translation reads: CASSYGTGNSPLHF. The V and J segments used are TRBV5-1 and TRBJ1-6, and 9 bases in between align with TRBD1. The cysteine opens and the phenylalanine closes a CDR3 of 14 amino acids. Only CDR3 DNA remains: 42 bases, in frame from the first base. CDR1 is given as SGHRS and CDR2 as YFSETQ, both from the germline V gene. V and J are trimmed by 3 bases and 7 bases, and the gene matches miss 2 bases of the junction.